The 4 T cell receptor beta chains below come from one sample, sequenced in a study of T cells after posttransplantation cyclophosphamide (dated by TCRdb to the mid-2010s). The library was produced with the immunoSEQ multiplex PCR assay. TCRdb took this table from immuneACCESS and kept in-frame rearrangements with V and J called. Such tables lack part of the clones; where checked against another copy, unresolved V genes explain under half of the gap, and the rest is unexplained. Listed for this sample are 30,000 to 35,000 clones, none observed only a single time. Approximately 7.2% of the sample goes to the ten largest clones. The material sequenced was PBMCs. The receptors originated from a woman in her forties or fifties in good health and a related stem cell transplant donor.

The sample holds many counts of this clone. This chain uses TRBV7-9 with TRBJ2-7; TRBD2 matches 8 bases. CDR1 is SEHNR, CDR2 FQNEAQ, per germline (reference sequence). V shed 6 bases and J 4 bases; nucleotides not matched to a gene: 2. The CDR3 spans 12 residues. CDR3: CASRRLAYEQYF. DNA for the CDR3: TGTGCCAGCAGGCGACTAGCGTACGAGCAGTACTTC.

This clone was observed many times. The rearrangement joins TRBV5-4 to TRBJ2-7, with TRBD2 matching 14 bases. Germline V gene lookup returns CDR1 SGHNT and CDR2 YYREEE (reference sequence). There are 17 residues in the CDR3. After removal of 0 bases from V and 0 bases from J, the junction contained 2 bases not matched to a gene. CDR3 in amino acids: CASSLGLAGGGSYEQYF. CDR3 bases: TGTGCCAGCAGCTTGGGACTAGCGGGAGGGGGCTCCTACGAGCAGTACTTC.

This clone appeared many times. V and J are TRBV5-1 and TRBJ1-4; the match to TRBD1 covers 8 bases. The CDR3 runs to 15 residues. V lost 2 bases, J lost 4 bases, and 4 bases stayed unmatched. Germline-derived CDR1 and CDR2 are SGHRS and YFSETQ. The CDR3 bases are TGCGCCAGCAGCTTACAGGGGGTAATTAATGAAAAACTGTTTTTT. Its protein is CASSLQGVINEKLFF.

This clone was recorded at least ten times. The genes are TRBV7-9 and TRBJ2-1, with D perhaps being TRBD1 or TRBD2 (7 bases each). CDR3 length equals 16 residues. The germline V gene has CDR1 SEHNR and CDR2 FQNEAQ (reference sequence). V lost 5 bases, J lost 7 bases, and 21 bases lay in between. The CDR3 reads CASSPDREGRNNEQFF. The CDR3 bases are TGTGCCAGCAGCCCAGACAGGGAGGGGAGGAATAATGAGCAGTTCTTC. Variable domain in full (rest from reference TRBV7-9 and TRBJ2-1): DTGVSQNPRHKITKRGQNVTFRCDPISEHNRLYWYRQTLGQGPEFLTYFQNEAQLEKSRLLSDRFSAERPKGSFSTLEIQRTEQGDSAMYLCASSPDREGRNNEQFFGPGTRLTVL.